These 32 T cell receptor beta chains originate from one sample sequenced in a study of vaccination effects on CD4 cells after COVID-19. Expansion of antigen-specific CD4+ T cells with viral peptide pools was carried out by the ViraFEST assay before sequencing. Scientists isolated CD4+ T cells after a roughly ten-day culture period ended. These receptors have no known antigen. Data came from immunoSEQ multiplex PCR; TCRdb stores just in-frame clones and leaves some out. The sample lists under 85,000 clones, approximately 81% seen once, with under 2% in the top ten. This specimen was CD4+ T cells from PBMCs cultured with HCoV-229E spike peptides, taken before COVID-19 vaccination. The receptor source for this set is a human donor who received a COVID-19 vaccine.

The sample holds a few counts of this clone. This chain connects TRBV9 to TRBJ1-6, with D unresolved. The V gene lost 3 bases and the J gene lost 3 bases, with 13 bases spanning the gap. This CDR3 contains 16 residues. Per the germline V gene, CDR1 is SGDLS and CDR2 is YYNGEE. CDR3 coding DNA: TGTGCCAGCAGCGGAGAGGGTTGGAACTATAATTCACCCCTCCACTTT. Its protein is CASSGEGWNYNSPLHF.

This clone was recorded a few times. The V gene is TRBV6-1, the J gene TRBJ1-2; 9 nucleotides align to TRBD1. This CDR3 contains 13 residues. Trimming removed 3 bases from V and 6 bases from J; junction bases left unmatched: 2. Germline CDR1 MNHNS, CDR2 SASEGT. This chain's CDR3 is CASSDRTGDGYTF. CDR3 nucleotide sequence: TGTGCCAGCAGTGACAGGACAGGGGATGGCTACACCTTC.

The rearrangement joins TRBV7-2 to TRBJ2-5; no clear D gene. V was pared by 2 bases and J by 2 bases, with 6 bases between. This CDR3 comprises 13 residues. Germline-derived CDR1 and CDR2 are SGHTA and FQGNSA. Written as DNA, the CDR3 is TGTGCCAGCAGCTTAACCCTACAAGAGACCCAGTACTTC. Its protein is CASSLTLQETQYF.

This sequence joins TRBV10-3 and TRBJ2-7, with D possibly TRBD1 on 6 matching bases. Trimming took off 10 bases at V and 9 bases at J, with 10 bases between the two ends. Germline values: CDR1 ENHRY, CDR2 SYGVKD. The CDR3 is made up of 9 amino acids. CDR3 sequence reads: CAKTGGQYV. As DNA, the CDR3 is TGTGCCAAGACAGGCGGGCAGTACGTC.

The chain links TRBV24-1 to TRBJ2-3; possible D gene TRBD1, 6 bases. The CDR3 is 16 residues long. V lost 0 bases and J 1 base, leaving 10 bases between the germline ends. Germline loops: CDR1 KGHDR, CDR2 SFDVKD. CDR3 sequence: CATSDLHGGGTDTQYF. The CDR3 nucleotides read TGTGCCACCAGTGATTTGCATGGGGGCGGCACAGATACGCAGTATTTT.

In its sample, this clone was seen a few times. This sequence joins TRBV7-3 and TRBJ2-3, with D possibly matching TRBD2 (6 bases). V was clipped by 5 bases and J by 2 bases, with 14 bases between them. The germline V gene has CDR1 SGHTA and CDR2 FQGTGA. This CDR3 is 15 amino acids long. The CDR3 region has the DNA TGTGCCAGCAGCCCGGGACTTGGAGTCACAGATACGCAGTATTTT. It translates to CASSPGLGVTDTQYF.

The V call is TRBV5-8, the J call TRBJ1-4; D remains ambiguous. From germline, CDR1 is SGHTS and CDR2 YDEGEE. This CDR3 comprises 14 residues. Trimming left V 6 bases short and J 5 bases short, with 14 bases between. CDR3 coding DNA: TGTGCCAGCACCCAGTCTCATGGGAATGAAAAACTGTTTTTT. Its translation: CASTQSHGNEKLFF.

The V call is TRBV7-2, the J call TRBJ2-1; possible D gene TRBD2, 5 bases. CDR3 length: 14 residues. The V gene lost 5 bases and the J gene lost 8 bases, with 16 bases spanning the gap. Germline CDR1 is SGHTA and CDR2 is FQGNSA. In DNA, the CDR3 is TGTGCCAGCAGCCCTGGTCCAGCGGTCGATGAGCAGTTCTTC. It translates to CASSPGPAVDEQFF.

This clone was detected a few times. V and J are TRBV27 and TRBJ2-2, with D possibly matching TRBD1 (5 bases). Trimming removed 7 bases from V and 4 bases from J, with 10 bases in between. Per the germline V gene, CDR1 is MNHEY and CDR2 is SMNVEV (reference sequence). This CDR3 has 13 residues. The CDR3 DNA is TGTGCCAGCAAGATAAGGGGCACCGGGGAGCTGTTTTTT. It is translated as CASKIRGTGELFF.

The V gene is TRBV18, the J gene TRBJ2-2; TRBD2 aligns across 8 bases. CDR1 is KGHSH, CDR2 LQKENI, per germline. This CDR3 contains 18 residues. Trimming cost V 1 base and J 1 base; bases outside gene matches: 8. The CDR3 sequence: CASSPLAAGLVNTGELFF. In DNA, the CDR3 is TGTGCCAGCTCACCACTTGCTGCGGGACTAGTGAACACCGGGGAGCTGTTTTTT.

CDR3 coding DNA: TGTGCCAGCAGCCAAGTGGGACAGGGCTATTCTGAAGCTTTCTTT. Residues: CASSQVGQGYSEAFF. The rearrangement joins TRBV4-2 to TRBJ1-1; 9 bases map to TRBD1. J gave up 6 bases and V 1 base, and 6 bases lay outside the gene matches. This CDR3 is 15 amino acids long. CDR1 is LGHNA and CDR2 is YNFKEQ in the germline V gene.

The V gene is TRBV28, the J gene TRBJ1-2, with D unresolved. V was trimmed by 6 bases and J by 8 bases, leaving 22 bases between them. This CDR3 has 15 amino acids. Germline loops: CDR1 MDHEN, CDR2 SYDVKM. CDR3 residues: CASSPTTVLRRGYTF. CDR3 coding DNA: TGTGCCAGCAGCCCGACAACAGTATTGCGTCGGGGCTACACCTTC.

The gene calls are TRBV24-1 and TRBJ2-1, with D possibly matching TRBD2 (5 bases). V gave up 2 bases and J gave up 5 bases, with 18 bases separating them. Germline CDR1 reads KGHDR; CDR2 reads SFDVKD. The CDR3 has 17 residues. The CDR3 protein is CATSDSGKTHPNNEQFF. DNA of the CDR3: TGTGCCACCAGTGATTCGGGAAAAACACACCCTAACAATGAGCAGTTCTTC.

This clone is a singleton in its sample. The chain links TRBV3-1 (or the pseudogene TRBV3-2) to TRBJ1-1, with 9 bases that match TRBD1. J was trimmed by 1 base and V by 5 bases; bases with no gene match: 8. Germline values: CDR1 LGHDT, CDR2 YNNKEL (reference sequence). CDR3 size: 16 residues. CDR3 region: CASSFDRGVANTEAFF. The CDR3 DNA reads TGTGCCAGCAGCTTTGACAGGGGGGTGGCGAACACTGAAGCTTTCTTT.

V is TRBV29-1 and J is TRBJ2-5; 9 bases match TRBD1. The V gene end was trimmed by 7 bases and the J gene end by 4 bases; junction bases not matched to a gene: 7. The V gene's germline CDR1 is SQVTM and CDR2 ANQGSEA. This CDR3 contains 13 residues. In DNA, the CDR3 is TGCAGCGGTAGGACAGGGGTGGGAGAGACCCAGTACTTC. Translation gives CSGRTGVGETQYF.

The chain has TRBV6-6 and TRBJ1-5; the D gene is possibly TRBD1 (5 bases). Germline V lookup: CDR1 MNHNY, CDR2 SVGAGI (reference sequence). V was pared by 6 bases and J by 3 bases, with 15 bases between. The CDR3 spans 15 residues. The CDR3 is CASSADDRYNQPQHF. In nucleotides, the CDR3 is TGTGCCAGCAGCGCCGATGACAGATACAATCAGCCCCAGCATTTT.

The chain links TRBV11-2 to TRBJ1-2; possibly TRBD1 for D (6 bases). This CDR3 region has 14 residues. Germline V gene lookup returns CDR1 SGHAT and CDR2 FQNNGV. With 4 bases removed from V and 2 bases from J, the gap between germline ends came to 11 bases. In DNA, the CDR3 is TGTGCCAGCAGCTCCGAAGGGGGAAACTATGGCTACACCTTC. It specifies CASSSEGGNYGYTF.

V is TRBV9 and J is TRBJ2-3; TRBD2 aligns across 7 bases. The germline V gene encodes CDR1 SGDLS and CDR2 YYNGEE. The ends lost 0 bases at V and 1 base at J; junction bases unmatched: 2. CDR3 size: 15 residues. The chain's CDR3 is CASSVGGGGTDTQYF. CDR3 DNA: TGTGCCAGCAGCGTAGGGGGGGGAGGCACAGATACGCAGTATTTT.

This rearrangement joins TRBV7-9 to TRBJ1-1; 7 positions match TRBD1. J gave up 1 base and V 0 bases, and 5 bases lay outside the gene matches. The CDR3 totals 16 residues. CDR1 and CDR2 (germline): SEHNR, FQNEAQ (reference sequence). In nucleotides, the CDR3 is TGTGCCAGCAGCTTAGCAGGACAGGTCCCGAACACTGAAGCTTTCTTT. It translates to CASSLAGQVPNTEAFF.

This chain uses TRBV6-5 with TRBJ2-3; 9 bases line up with TRBD2. Unmatched junction bases numbered 4, after V lost 3 bases and J lost 0 bases. Looked up from germline, CDR1 is MNHEY and CDR2 is SVGAGI. The CDR3 spans 16 residues. CDR3 protein: CASSYMRGGSTDTQYF. The CDR3 nucleotides are TGTGCCAGCAGTTATATGCGGGGGGGTAGCACAGATACGCAGTATTTT.

The chain combines TRBV24-1 with TRBJ1-5, with 11 bases identical to TRBD1. This CDR3 is 13 amino acids long. J lost 4 bases, V lost 9 bases, and 1 base had no gene match. The germline V gene has CDR1 KGHDR and CDR2 SFDVKD. In nucleotides, the CDR3 is TGTGCCACCGGGACAGGGGGGAATCAGCCCCAGCATTTT. It translates to CATGTGGNQPQHF.

This chain links TRBV5-6 with TRBJ2-5; no clear D gene. The CDR3 runs to 14 residues. The V and J ends lost 0 bases and 5 bases respectively, with 11 bases between them. Germline V lookup: CDR1 SGHDT, CDR2 YYEEEE. The CDR3 reads CASSLGQAMETQYF. For the CDR3, the DNA is TGTGCCAGCAGCTTGGGGCAGGCAATGGAGACCCAGTACTTC. Drawing the rest from reference TRBV5-6 and TRBJ2-5, the complete variable domain is DAGVTQSPTHLIKTRGQQVTLRCSPKSGHDTVSWYQQALGQGPQFIFQYYEEEERQRGNFPDRFSGHQFPNYSSELNVNALLLGDSALYLCASSLGQAMETQYFGPGTRLLVL.

Here the CDR3 reads CASSGKGAGYNEQFF. The CDR3 nucleotides read TGTGCCAGCAGTGGGAAGGGAGCGGGGTACAATGAGCAGTTCTTC. The J gene is TRBJ2-1, the V gene TRBV2; TRBD2 matches at 7 bases. Germline lookup yields CDR1 SNHLY and CDR2 FYNNEI. This CDR3 has 15 residues. J was trimmed by 4 bases and V by 4 bases; bases with no gene match: 7.

The chain employs TRBV29-1 and TRBJ2-7; the match to TRBD1 covers 8 bases. Germline CDR1 reads SQVTM; CDR2 reads ANQGSEA. Trimming removed 4 bases from V and 6 bases from J; junction bases left unmatched: 2. This CDR3 is 11 amino acids long. The CDR3 protein is CSVGTGGEQYV. The CDR3 DNA reads as TGCAGCGTTGGTACAGGGGGCGAGCAGTACGTC.

The rearrangement links TRBV2 to TRBJ2-1; D not certain. V lost 2 bases and J lost 11, with 13 bases in between. The CDR3 covers 13 residues. Germline values: CDR1 SNHLY, CDR2 FYNNEI. The chain's CDR3 is CASSEYTPGQQFF. CDR3 DNA: TGTGCCAGCAGTGAATATACACCCGGCCAGCAGTTCTTC.

The chain carries TRBV4-3 and TRBJ1-2; a weak D match, TRBD1 (5 bases). V gave up 2 bases and J gave up 3 bases, with 13 bases separating them. Germline-derived CDR1 and CDR2 are LGHNA and YSLEER. This CDR3 has 15 residues. Here the CDR3 DNA reads TGCGCCAGCAGCCAATCCCGGGACCGGGACTATGGCTACACCTTC. It codes for CASSQSRDRDYGYTF.

The rearrangement uses TRBV9 and TRBJ2-1; possibly TRBD1 for D (6 bases). This CDR3 comprises 15 residues. Germline assignment: CDR1 SGDLS and CDR2 YYNGEE. V lost 4 bases to trimming and J lost 0 bases, with 11 bases between them. The CDR3 is CASSTDRSSYNEQFF. The CDR3 bases are TGTGCCAGCAGCACGGACAGAAGCTCCTACAATGAGCAGTTCTTC.

The chain recombines TRBV6-5 with TRBJ1-2; 12 positions agree with TRBD1. Unmatched junction bases numbered 2, after V lost 5 bases and J lost 4 bases. This CDR3 region has 14 residues. Germline lookup yields CDR1 MNHEY and CDR2 SVGAGI. This CDR3 reads CASSTGQGAYGYTF. The CDR3 DNA reads as TGTGCCAGCAGTACGGGACAGGGGGCCTATGGCTACACCTTC.

This clone has only a few counts. This rearrangement joins TRBV5-5 to TRBJ2-2; the D is unclear. V was cut by 2 bases and J by 2 bases, with 10 bases left in between. The CDR3 is made up of 15 amino acids. Germline-derived CDR1 and CDR2 are SGHKS and YYEKEE (reference sequence). CDR3 amino acids: CASSFSLINTGELFF. CDR3 sequence (DNA): TGTGCCAGCAGCTTCTCGCTGATAAACACCGGGGAGCTGTTTTTT.

This clone was counted once. V usage is TRBV19 and J usage is TRBJ1-2, with a weak D call TRBD1 (6 bases). The CDR3 loop spans 15 amino acids. CDR1 is LNHDA, CDR2 SQIVND, per germline (reference sequence). The V and J ends lost 8 bases and 6 bases respectively, with 22 bases between them. The CDR3 nucleotides are TGTGCCAGTCGACCCCGTCGAGGGGGTGAGAATGGCTACACCTTC. Its translation is CASRPRRGGENGYTF.

The CDR3 DNA sequence: TGTGCCAGCAGCCGCACAGCTAGCGGGGGGGCCGGTGAGCAGTTCTTC. Amino acids: CASSRTASGGAGEQFF. The V and J genes are TRBV7-2 and TRBJ2-1; 12 nucleotides line up with TRBD2. Per germline, CDR1 SGHTA and CDR2 FQGNSA. The length of the CDR3 is 16 residues. J was trimmed by 9 bases and V by 5 bases; bases with no gene match: 11.

This clone was observed a few times. The chain carries TRBV28 and TRBJ1-5; D not certain. V was pared by 5 bases and J by 9 bases, with 11 bases between. Germline CDR1 MDHEN, CDR2 SYDVKM. The CDR3 totals 12 residues. The CDR3 sequence: CASSQTLRPQHF. CDR3 nucleotides: TGTGCCAGCAGTCAGACCCTCAGGCCCCAGCATTTT. The whole variable domain, filled in from reference TRBV28 and TRBJ1-5, reads DVKVTQSSRYLVKRTGEKVFLECVQDMDHENMFWYRQDPGLGLRLIYFSYDVKMKEKGDIPEGYSVSREKKERFSLILESASTNQTSMYLCASSQTLRPQHFGDGTRLSIL.